This T cell receptor (beta chain) was found in a study of OX40 agonist ivuxolimab in advanced cancers. As for the study in general: Across the patients, intravenous ivuxolimab was delivered every 2 weeks at 0.01 to 10 mg/kg. A mean age of around 66 years, range about 20 to 79, was recorded, and approximately 80% were male. Of the participants, approximately 36% had some prior anti-PD-1, anti-PD-L1 or anti-CTLA-4 therapy, which was allowed.

CDR1 and CDR2 (germline): LNHDA, SQIVND (reference sequence). The ends were cut back, 8 bases at V and 7 bases at J, with 20 bases in the middle. The CDR3 has 14 amino acids. TCRdb's table, derived via immunoSEQ multiplex PCR, lists solely in-frame clones and lacks some. The repertoire holds roughly 60,000 clones, with roughly 86% as singletons. Peripheral blood came from all dose cohorts at three timepoints. V gene TRBV19 combines with J gene TRBJ1-1, with D possibly matching TRBD1 (5 bases). The sample here was CD4+ or CD8+ T cells sorted from blood, taken in a trial of the OX40 agonist ivuxolimab. The clonotype originates from an adult with an advanced solid tumor such as melanoma, head and neck, liver or kidney cancer. The CDR3 DNA sequence: TGTGCCAGTTCGGCAGGGCGCCCTACGGGTGAAGCTTTCTTT. This translates into CASSAGRPTGEAFF.